This T cell receptor beta chain was observed in a study of identical twins. Study results and limitations: In zero-insertion analyses, partial confounding could arise from invariant MAIT and iNKT cells.

TCRdb independently ran MiXCR on the 5' RACE reads; one entry per CDR3 protein. Among some 1,700,000 distinct CDR3 sequences listed, less than 35% were seen once. This clonotype was observed a handful of times. The antigen remains undetermined. Looked up from germline, CDR1 is SNHLY and CDR2 is FYNNEI. This CDR3 spans 14 amino acids. Trimming shortened V by 3 bases and J by 4 bases, and 12 bases separated the two germline ends. The chain carries TRBV2 and TRBJ1-2; possibly TRBD1 for D (6 bases). Sample: cord blood. The clonotype originates from a newborn girl in good health. CDR3 loop: CASSDDRSSYGYTF. The CDR3 DNA reads as TGTGCCAGCAGTGACGACAGGTCCAGCTATGGCTACACCTTC.